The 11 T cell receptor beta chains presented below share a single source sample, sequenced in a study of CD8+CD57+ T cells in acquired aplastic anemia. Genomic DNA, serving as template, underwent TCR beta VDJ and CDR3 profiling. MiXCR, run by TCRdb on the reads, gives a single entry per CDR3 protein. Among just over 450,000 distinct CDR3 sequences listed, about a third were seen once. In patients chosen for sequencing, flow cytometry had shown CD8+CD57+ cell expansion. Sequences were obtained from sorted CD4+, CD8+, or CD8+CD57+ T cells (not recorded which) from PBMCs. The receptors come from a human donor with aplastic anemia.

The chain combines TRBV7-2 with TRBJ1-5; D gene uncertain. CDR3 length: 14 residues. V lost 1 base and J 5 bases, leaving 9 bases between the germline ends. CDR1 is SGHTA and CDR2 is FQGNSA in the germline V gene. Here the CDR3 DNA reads TGTGCCAGCAGCTTAGATGGGCATCATCAGCCCCAGCATTTT. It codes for CASSLDGHHQPQHF.

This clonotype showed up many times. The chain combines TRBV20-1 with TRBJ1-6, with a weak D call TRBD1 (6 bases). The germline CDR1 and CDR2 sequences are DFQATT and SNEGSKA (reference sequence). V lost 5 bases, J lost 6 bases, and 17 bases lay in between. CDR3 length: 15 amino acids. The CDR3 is CSASGQTLINSPLHF. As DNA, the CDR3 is TGCAGTGCTTCCGGACAGACCCTGATTAATTCACCCCTCCACTTT.

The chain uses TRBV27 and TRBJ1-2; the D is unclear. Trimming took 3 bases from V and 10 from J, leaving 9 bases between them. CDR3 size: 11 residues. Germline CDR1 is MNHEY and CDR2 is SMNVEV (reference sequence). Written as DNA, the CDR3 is TGTGCCAGCAGTTTTCGGGGAATCTACACCTTC. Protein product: CASSFRGIYTF.

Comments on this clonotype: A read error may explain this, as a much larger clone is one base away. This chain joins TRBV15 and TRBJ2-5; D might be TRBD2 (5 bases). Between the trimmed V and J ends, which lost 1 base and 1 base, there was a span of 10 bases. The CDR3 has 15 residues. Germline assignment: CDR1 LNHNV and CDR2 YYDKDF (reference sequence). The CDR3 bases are TGTGCCACCAGCAGAGTTCTCGGACTCCAAGAGACCCAGTACTTC. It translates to CATSRVLGLQETQYF.

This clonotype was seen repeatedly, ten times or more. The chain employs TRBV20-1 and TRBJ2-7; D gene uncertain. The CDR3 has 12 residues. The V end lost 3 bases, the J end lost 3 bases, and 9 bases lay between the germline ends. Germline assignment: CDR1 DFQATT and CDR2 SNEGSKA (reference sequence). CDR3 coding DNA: TGCAGTGCTAGTGTTAGTCGCTACGAGCAGTACTTC. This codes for CSASVSRYEQYF.

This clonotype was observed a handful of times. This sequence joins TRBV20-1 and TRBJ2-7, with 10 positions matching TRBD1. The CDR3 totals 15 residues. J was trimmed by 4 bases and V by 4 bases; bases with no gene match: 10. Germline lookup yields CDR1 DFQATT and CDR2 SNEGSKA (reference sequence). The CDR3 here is CSAKKPGTGVYEQYF. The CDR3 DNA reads TGCAGTGCTAAAAAACCCGGGACAGGGGTTTACGAGCAGTACTTC.

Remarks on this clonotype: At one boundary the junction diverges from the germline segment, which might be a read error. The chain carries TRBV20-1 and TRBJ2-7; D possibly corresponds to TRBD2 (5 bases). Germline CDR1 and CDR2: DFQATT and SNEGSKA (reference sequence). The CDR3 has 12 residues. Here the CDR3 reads CSVRDRDYEQYF. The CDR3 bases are TGCAGTGTTAGAGATCGGGACTACGAGCAGTACTTC.

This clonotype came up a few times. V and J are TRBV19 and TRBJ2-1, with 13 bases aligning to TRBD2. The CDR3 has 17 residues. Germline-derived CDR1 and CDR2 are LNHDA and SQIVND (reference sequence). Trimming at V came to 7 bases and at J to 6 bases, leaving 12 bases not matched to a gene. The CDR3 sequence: CASTGRGRTSGSNEQFF. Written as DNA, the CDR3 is TGTGCCAGTACAGGACGTGGTCGGACTAGCGGGAGCAATGAGCAGTTCTTC.

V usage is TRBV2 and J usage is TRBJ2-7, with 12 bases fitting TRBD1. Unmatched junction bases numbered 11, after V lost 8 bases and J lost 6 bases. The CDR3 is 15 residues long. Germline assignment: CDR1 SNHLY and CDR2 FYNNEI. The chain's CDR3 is CASSPPGQGALEQYF. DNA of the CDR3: TGTGCCAGCTCACCGCCGGGACAGGGGGCCCTCGAGCAGTACTTC.

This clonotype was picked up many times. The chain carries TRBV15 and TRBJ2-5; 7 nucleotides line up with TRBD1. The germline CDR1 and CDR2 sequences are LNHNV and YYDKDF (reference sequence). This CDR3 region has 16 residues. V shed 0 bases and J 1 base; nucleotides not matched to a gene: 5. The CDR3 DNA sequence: TGTGCCACCAGCAGAGATGGCGCAGGGGGCCAAGAGACCCAGTACTTC. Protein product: CATSRDGAGGQETQYF.

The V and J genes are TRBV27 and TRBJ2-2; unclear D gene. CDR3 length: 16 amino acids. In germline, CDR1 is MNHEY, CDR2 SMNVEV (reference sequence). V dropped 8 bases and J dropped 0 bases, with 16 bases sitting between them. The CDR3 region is CASGTFVLANTGELFF. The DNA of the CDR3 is TGTGCCAGCGGTACATTTGTGCTAGCGAACACCGGGGAGCTGTTTTTT.